This is a list of T cell receptor beta chains from one sample in a study of shared clonotypes between healthy human individuals. Generated by immunoSEQ multiplex PCR, the TCRdb table keeps only in-frame clones and is missing some. Here the sample spans about 1.1 million clones, about 80% being singletons. The specimen was memory CD4+ T cells from PBMCs. These receptors were obtained from a man aged 18 to 35 in good health. Some clones in this sample may be carry-over from other donors' samples. Each CDR3 is given with its conserved first and last residue.

V gene	CDR3 length	J gene	CDR3 protein
TRBV4-3	15	TRBJ1-2	CASSQDYRKNYGYTF
TRBV4-1	15	TRBJ2-1	CASSQVRHEGDEQFF
TRBV2	13	TRBJ2-5	CASNDRRYETQYF
TRBV28	12	TRBJ2-7	CASSQVRYEQYF
TRBV18	16	TRBJ2-2	CASSPVPGLATGELFF
TRBV7-2	15	TRBJ2-1	CASSLTGTSVDEQFF
TRBV5-1	15	TRBJ1-5	CASSLDGGLDQPQHF
TRBV5-6	16	TRBJ2-7	CASSLYLDSSIYEQYF
TRBV28	15	TRBJ2-5	CASMVSGRAGETQYF
TRBV2	17	TRBJ2-3	CASSKLAGGPSADTQYF
TRBV10-2	15	TRBJ1-5	CASTMDIRLSQPQHF
TRBV6-5	16	TRBJ1-2	CASSYSGTGTPYGYTF
TRBV2	16	TRBJ2-1	CASRARGRGFYNEQFF
TRBV18	15	TRBJ2-1	CASSTGTGSVVEQFF
TRBV10-3	14	TRBJ2-3	CAIRGGGVTDTQYF
TRBV12-2	14	TRBJ1-1	CASRSAPSGTEAFF
TRBV6-5	14	TRBJ2-7	CASSYSMGSYEQYF
TRBV27	13	TRBJ2-3	CATWGVITDTQYF
TRBV27	15	TRBJ1-2	CASSRRETGGGGYTF
TRBV4-3	15	TRBJ1-3	CASSQGDRSGNTIYF
TRBV4-3	14	TRBJ2-5	CASSQGTGQETQYF
TRBV6-5	15	TRBJ1-6	CASSHMGHLNSPLHF
TRBV11-3	15	TRBJ2-1	CASSLDRYQYNEQFF
TRBV4-1	16	TRBJ2-4	CASSQERLGVGYIQYF
TRBV28	17	TRBJ2-7	CASSLWRISGLSYEQYF
TRBV28	12	TRBJ1-5	CASSLSIQPQHF
TRBV30	15	TRBJ1-5	CAWSDLRRGNQPQHF
TRBV18	15	TRBJ2-7	CASSPSPRTVSEQYF
TRBV18	14	TRBJ2-7	CASSPRQGDYEQYF
TRBV28	15	TRBJ1-5	CASRPMTGDYQPQHF
TRBV11-2	12	TRBJ1-1	CASSRANTEAFF
TRBV5-1	16	TRBJ1-1	CASSLLSGTGTAEAFF
TRBV11-2	15	TRBJ2-1	CASSFTSGGHNEQFF
TRBV2	15	TRBJ2-3	CASNPTRTPADTQYF
TRBV11-2	14	TRBJ2-2	CASKASVNTGELFF
TRBV5-4	16	TRBJ1-2	CASSMGRAGVDYGYTF
TRBV11-2	14	TRBJ2-5	CASSLGHIIETQYF
TRBV4-1	17	TRBJ2-1	CASSQDSRFGTYNEQFF
TRBV11-1	14	TRBJ2-3	CASRSASSTDTQYF
TRBV7-8	12	TRBJ1-1	CASSTDGNKAFF
TRBV28	14	TRBJ2-5	CASSLGIHQETQYF